These 15 T cell receptor beta chains originate from one sample sequenced in a study of OX40 agonist ivuxolimab in advanced cancers. Library method: the immunoSEQ multiplex PCR assay. TCRdb carries this immuneACCESS record with in-frame sequences only. Its versions omit some clonotypes, under half of them owing to an unresolved V gene in the studies checked, with the rest unexplained. The sample contains some 67,000 clones, approximately 81% of them found a single time. The biggest ten clones account for roughly 0.9% of the sample. The input for sequencing was CD4+ or CD8+ T cells sorted from blood, taken in a trial of the OX40 agonist ivuxolimab. The origin of the receptors is an adult with an advanced solid tumor such as melanoma, head and neck, liver or kidney cancer.

This clone was seen once. The rearrangement links TRBV5-4 to TRBJ1-2, with D possibly being TRBD1 (5 bases). CDR1 is SGHNT, CDR2 YYREEE, per germline (reference sequence). The CDR3 length is 13 residues. V lost 1 base and J lost 6, with 10 bases in between. For the CDR3, the DNA is TGTGCCAGCAGCTTGATTGGGGCGGATGGCTACACCTTC. Protein sequence: CASSLIGADGYTF. The entire variable domain, with the rest obtained from reference TRBV5-4 and TRBJ1-2, is as follows: ETGVTQSPTHLIKTRGQQVTLRCSSQSGHNTVSWYQQALGQGPQFIFQYYREEENGRGNFPPRFSGLQFPNYSSELNVNALELDDSALYLCASSLIGADGYTFGSGTRLTVV.

This clone was counted between two and nine times. The chain employs TRBV7-9 and TRBJ2-3; D not certain. Trimming took 5 bases from V and 4 from J, leaving 13 bases between them. Germline V gene lookup returns CDR1 SEHNR and CDR2 FQNEAQ (reference sequence). The CDR3 length is 14 residues. The CDR3 region is CASSPRSFSDTQYF. CDR3 sequence (DNA): TGTGCCAGCAGCCCACGGTCTTTCTCAGATACGCAGTATTTT.

The V call is TRBV4-2, the J call TRBJ2-5; 13 bases are shared with TRBD2. With 1 base clipped from V and 14 bases from J, the junction kept 10 bases outside the gene matches. CDR3 size: 15 residues. Per the germline V gene, CDR1 is LGHNA and CDR2 is YNFKEQ. CDR3: CASSQVSNGLAGEYF. The CDR3 region has the DNA TGTGCCAGCAGCCAAGTCTCGAATGGACTAGCGGGGGAATACTTC.

This chain uses TRBV14 with TRBJ2-7, with a tentative D call TRBD1 (6 bases). CDR1 SGHDN and CDR2 FVKESK come from the germline V gene. Trimming removed 2 bases at V and 7 bases at J, with 15 bases between. CDR3 size: 14 residues. The CDR3, as DNA: TGTGCCAGCAGCCAATCGCACAGGGAGAGGGAGCAGTACTTC. This gives the protein CASSQSHREREQYF.

V gene TRBV27 combines with J gene TRBJ2-3; D is possibly TRBD1 or TRBD2 (5 bases each). Germline V gene lookup returns CDR1 MNHEY and CDR2 SMNVEV (reference sequence). The CDR3 loop spans 13 amino acids. Trimming pared 3 bases from V and 2 bases from J, leaving 6 bases between. CDR3 region: CASSLGDTDTQYF. Here the CDR3 DNA reads TGTGCCAGCAGTTTGGGGGACACAGATACGCAGTATTTT.

The chain joins TRBV6-1 to TRBJ1-1; perhaps TRBD1 as D (5 bases). The V end was cut by 1 base, the J end by 9 bases, with 18 bases between. Germline V lookup: CDR1 MNHNS, CDR2 SASEGT. This CDR3 is 15 amino acids long. In DNA form, the CDR3 reads TGTGCCAGCAGTGAAGTGGGAACAGGAATCTCTAAAGCTTTCTTT. Translated, it gives CASSEVGTGISKAFF.

CDR3 in amino acids: CASKRTVSTDTQYF. The CDR3 bases are TGTGCCAGCAAAAGGACTGTTAGCACAGATACGCAGTATTTT. This chain connects TRBV6-1 to TRBJ2-3; tentative D call: TRBD2 (5 bases). V was cut by 7 bases and J by 0 bases, with 11 bases left in between. This CDR3 spans 14 amino acids. Germline assignment: CDR1 MNHNS and CDR2 SASEGT.

The V gene is TRBV4-1, the J gene TRBJ1-6; 8 nucleotides align to TRBD1. CDR1 is MGHRA, CDR2 YSYEKL, per germline. The CDR3 consists of 18 residues. Trimming took 4 bases from V and 5 from J; bases not matched to a gene: 13. The DNA for the CDR3 is TGCGCCAGCAGCCGTTTATCCGGGACAGGTGTTAATAATTCACCCCTCCACTTT. Translated: CASSRLSGTGVNNSPLHF.

This chain joins TRBV5-1 and TRBJ1-1, with TRBD1 as a possible D gene (6 bases). V dropped 2 bases and J dropped 0 bases, with 11 bases sitting between them. Germline CDR1 and CDR2: SGHRS and YFSETQ. The CDR3 extends over 15 amino acids. The CDR3 coding sequence is TGCGCCAGCAGCTTACGGGGGGCCTTGAACACTGAAGCTTTCTTT. The encoded protein is CASSLRGALNTEAFF.

This chain connects TRBV18 to TRBJ1-2; 9 nucleotides line up with TRBD1. Trimming removed 3 bases from V and 5 bases from J; junction bases left unmatched: 7. The CDR3 totals 15 residues. In germline, CDR1 is KGHSH, CDR2 LQKENI. The CDR3 coding sequence is TGTGCCAGCTCACCCTCGGGACAGGGACTTTATGGCTACACCTTC. Its protein is CASSPSGQGLYGYTF.

This clone was seen a handful of times. The V and J genes are TRBV11-3 and TRBJ2-7, with 7 bases matching TRBD1. The junction had 3 bases not matched to a gene; V was cut back by 1 base and J by 0 bases. The CDR3 extends over 15 amino acids. The V gene's germline CDR1 is SGHNT and CDR2 YENEEA. In nucleotides, the CDR3 is TGTGCCAGCAGCTTAGCCCGACAGGGCTCCTACGAGCAGTACTTC. Translated: CASSLARQGSYEQYF.

This clone was picked up one time. The V call is TRBV28, the J call TRBJ1-2; D ambiguous. This CDR3 has 17 amino acids. Trimming cost V 2 bases and J 2 bases, with 18 bases left between them. Germline-derived CDR1 and CDR2 are MDHEN and SYDVKM. CDR3 nucleotides: TGTGCCAGCAGTTTAAGACTCCGGGCAGAGGCCAACTATGGCTACACCTTC. It is translated as CASSLRLRAEANYGYTF.

The V gene is TRBV11-2, the J gene TRBJ1-2; 7 nucleotides line up with TRBD1. V lost 7 bases and J lost 4; bases outside the gene matches: 12. This CDR3 has 15 amino acids. CDR1 and CDR2 from the germline V gene are SGHAT and FQNNGV. The CDR3 is CASTVTEDRAYGYTF. For the CDR3, the DNA is TGTGCCAGCACCGTGACGGAAGACAGGGCCTATGGCTACACCTTC.

The chain carries TRBV4-1 and TRBJ2-7, with D unresolved. Germline V gene lookup returns CDR1 MGHRA and CDR2 YSYEKL. Trimming removed 2 bases at V and 5 bases at J, with 19 bases between. CDR3 size: 16 residues. CDR3 amino acids: CASSQSDAAGFHEQYF. As DNA, the CDR3 is TGCGCCAGCAGCCAATCCGACGCGGCAGGCTTCCACGAGCAGTACTTC.

In this sample, this clone turned up once. The rearrangement uses TRBV5-4 and TRBJ2-3; unclear D gene. This CDR3 is 14 amino acids long. The germline V gene encodes CDR1 SGHNT and CDR2 YYREEE (reference sequence). The V end was cut by 1 base, the J end by 1 base, with 7 bases between. The CDR3 region has the DNA TGTGCCAGCAGCTTGCGTGGGGGCACAGATACGCAGTATTTT. Its translation: CASSLRGGTDTQYF.